Below, 16 T cell receptor beta chains from the same sample are listed, as sequenced in a study of blood T cell repertoires in COVID-19. The protocol was immunoSEQ multiplex PCR, while the TCRdb copy is restricted to in-frame clones and leaves out a portion. The sample contains 70,000 or so clones, 90% of which appear only once. Sequencing was performed on peripheral blood. These receptors came from a man aged 45 to 65 with acute or convalescent COVID-19.

This rearrangement joins TRBV4-3 to TRBJ1-1; the D is unclear. V was trimmed by 0 bases and J by 0 bases, leaving 20 bases between them. This CDR3 contains 19 residues. Germline CDR1 and CDR2: LGHNA and YSLEER. The CDR3 region has the DNA TGCGCCAGCAGCCAAGATTCCTCGCGCGGCGGGGTGGTGAACACTGAAGCTTTCTTT. This gives the protein CASSQDSSRGGVVNTEAFF.

This chain links TRBV20-1 with TRBJ1-2; 11 nucleotides agree with TRBD1. Per the germline V gene, CDR1 is DFQATT and CDR2 is SNEGSKA (reference sequence). Losses at the gene ends were 5 bases for V and 7 bases for J; bases not matched to a gene: 0. The CDR3 sequence is 11 residues long. The CDR3 coding sequence is TGCAGTGCTGGGACAGGGGGTGGCTACACCTTC. It encodes CSAGTGGGYTF.

This clone has only a few counts. CDR3 region: CASSEFQGVGYGYTF. CDR3 DNA: TGCGCCAGCAGCGAATTCCAGGGTGTCGGCTATGGCTACACCTTC. This chain connects TRBV4-3 to TRBJ1-2; D is perhaps TRBD1 (5 bases). Germline V CDR1 and CDR2: LGHNA, YSLEER. Trimming took 5 bases from V and 4 from J, leaving 17 bases between them. This CDR3 contains 15 residues.

The rearrangement joins TRBV9 to TRBJ2-3, with TRBD2 matching over 10 bases. Germline lookup yields CDR1 SGDLS and CDR2 YYNGEE. Germline trimming cut 4 bases from V and 0 bases from J; bases unmatched to any gene: 11. This CDR3 region has 18 residues. CDR3 residues: CASSPLGSGGPSTDTQYF. DNA for the CDR3: TGTGCCAGCAGCCCCCTCGGTAGCGGGGGGCCTAGCACAGATACGCAGTATTTT.

The rearrangement uses TRBV19 and TRBJ2-3, with unresolved D. Germline V gives CDR1 LNHDA, CDR2 SQIVND (reference sequence). Trimming shortened V by 4 bases and J by 0 bases, and 8 bases separated the two germline ends. The CDR3 runs 14 residues. The CDR3 loop is CASSTRLSTDTQYF. CDR3 coding DNA: TGTGCCAGTAGTACCCGACTTAGCACAGATACGCAGTATTTT. The full variable domain, rest sourced from reference TRBV19 and TRBJ2-3, is DGGITQSPKYLFRKEGQNVTLSCEQNLNHDAMYWYRQDPGQGLRLIYYSQIVNDFQKGDIAEGYSVSREKKESFPLTVTSAQKNPTAFYLCASSTRLSTDTQYFGPGTRLTVL.

The rearrangement uses TRBV2 and TRBJ2-7, with 9 nucleotides matching TRBD2. CDR1 and CDR2 (germline): SNHLY, FYNNEI. The trim removed 4 bases at V and 1 base at J, leaving 8 bases unmatched. The CDR3 runs to 16 residues. The CDR3 sequence: CASSGVDSGSSYEQYF. DNA for the CDR3: TGTGCCAGCAGTGGGGTAGATAGCGGGAGTTCCTACGAGCAGTACTTC. Drawing the rest from reference TRBV2 and TRBJ2-7, the complete variable domain is EPEVTQTPSHQVTQMGQEVILRCVPISNHLYFYWYRQILGQKVEFLVSFYNNEISEKSEIFDDQFSVERPDGSNFTLKIRSTKLEDSAMYFCASSGVDSGSSYEQYFGPGTRLTVT.

The chain uses TRBV9 and TRBJ2-3, with TRBD2 matching over 10 bases. The CDR3 runs 15 residues. The germline V gene has CDR1 SGDLS and CDR2 YYNGEE. V shed 0 bases and J 9 bases; nucleotides not matched to a gene: 7. The CDR3 sequence: CASSVESGGAPTQYF. The CDR3 DNA is TGTGCCAGCAGCGTAGAGAGCGGGGGGGCCCCGACGCAGTATTTT. The complete variable domain, with remaining parts taken from reference TRBV9 and TRBJ2-3, reads DSGVTQTPKHLITATGQRVTLRCSPRSGDLSVYWYQQSLDQGLQFLIQYYNGEERAKGNILERFSAQQFPDLHSELNLSSLELGDSALYFCASSVESGGAPTQYFGPGTRLTVL.

The rearrangement uses TRBV6-4 and TRBJ1-2, with D maybe TRBD1 (5 bases). Germline V gene sequence: CDR1 MRHNA, CDR2 SNTAGT. This CDR3 has 15 amino acids. Trimming took off 6 bases at V and 0 bases at J, with 14 bases between the two ends. The CDR3 reads CASRAQGSANYGYTF. Written as DNA, the CDR3 is TGTGCCAGCAGAGCGCAGGGAAGCGCTAACTATGGCTACACCTTC.

Here the CDR3 DNA reads TGCGCCAGCAGCCAAGAAGGGGGGGGCAATCAGCCCCAGCATTTT. As protein: CASSQEGGGNQPQHF. This chain connects TRBV4-1 to TRBJ1-5; weak D call: TRBD1 (6 bases). The CDR3 spans 15 residues. Trimming shortened V by 0 bases and J by 2 bases, and 8 bases separated the two germline ends. Germline assignment: CDR1 MGHRA and CDR2 YSYEKL.

The rearrangement uses TRBV9 and TRBJ1-2; 10 positions match TRBD1. Trimming removed 5 bases from V and 2 bases from J; junction bases left unmatched: 3. Per the germline V gene, CDR1 is SGDLS and CDR2 is YYNGEE. The length of the CDR3 is 14 residues. The CDR3 sequence: CASRGQGTNYGYTF. The CDR3 nucleotides read TGTGCCAGCAGGGGACAGGGGACAAACTATGGCTACACCTTC.

This chain joins TRBV10-2 and TRBJ2-1; 13 nucleotides line up with TRBD2. The CDR3 contains 15 residues. The V segment lost 6 bases and the J segment 8 bases; nucleotides outside the gene matches: 7. Germline loops: CDR1 WSHSY, CDR2 SAAADI. CDR3 nucleotide sequence: TGCGCCAGCAGGGGGGGACTAGCGGGGAACCATGAGCAGTTCTTC. Its protein product is CASRGGLAGNHEQFF.

The chain joins TRBV30 to TRBJ2-5, with a possible D match to TRBD2 (5 bases). V was trimmed by 5 bases and J by 9 bases, leaving 19 bases between them. CDR1 and CDR2 from the germline V gene are GTSNPN and SVGIG (reference sequence). The CDR3 runs 13 residues. The DNA for the CDR3 is TGTGCCTGGTGGAGACCTAGCCGTGGGGCCCAGTACTTC. It specifies CAWWRPSRGAQYF.

The rearrangement links TRBV28 to TRBJ1-2; tentatively, D is TRBD1 (6 bases). The CDR3 is 16 residues long. Trimming took 1 base from V and 5 from J, leaving 17 bases between them. Germline CDR1 MDHEN, CDR2 SYDVKM. CDR3 in DNA: TGTGCCAGCAGTTTATACCGGGACATCGGATTGTATGGCTACACCTTC. Amino acids: CASSLYRDIGLYGYTF.

The chain links TRBV7-9 to TRBJ1-4; maybe TRBD1 (6 bases). The germline V gene has CDR1 SEHNR and CDR2 FQNEAQ (reference sequence). Trimming stripped 1 base from V and 8 bases from J, with 14 bases between. The CDR3 covers 15 residues. CDR3 sequence reads: CASSLGVAGAEKLFF. The CDR3 DNA sequence: TGTGCCAGCAGCTTAGGGGTGGCAGGGGCAGAAAAACTGTTTTTT.

The chain uses TRBV10-3 and TRBJ1-3; D uncertain. The length of the CDR3 is 14 residues. The germline CDR1 and CDR2 sequences are ENHRY and SYGVKD. V was cut by 3 bases and J by 6 bases, with 12 bases left in between. The CDR3 nucleotides read TGTGCCATCAGTGAAGAGGTGGAAAAAAACACCATATATTTT. Translated: CAISEEVEKNTIYF.

Regarding this clone: Within the sample, other DNA sequences also encode this same CDR3. This sequence joins TRBV5-6 and TRBJ1-3; the D is unclear. Per the germline V gene, CDR1 is SGHDT and CDR2 is YYEEEE. The CDR3 totals 15 residues. The V end was cut by 0 bases, the J end by 0 bases, with 7 bases between. The DNA of the CDR3 is TGTGCCAGCAGCTTGGCCGGCGGCTCTGGAAACACCATATATTTT. Translation: CASSLAGGSGNTIYF.